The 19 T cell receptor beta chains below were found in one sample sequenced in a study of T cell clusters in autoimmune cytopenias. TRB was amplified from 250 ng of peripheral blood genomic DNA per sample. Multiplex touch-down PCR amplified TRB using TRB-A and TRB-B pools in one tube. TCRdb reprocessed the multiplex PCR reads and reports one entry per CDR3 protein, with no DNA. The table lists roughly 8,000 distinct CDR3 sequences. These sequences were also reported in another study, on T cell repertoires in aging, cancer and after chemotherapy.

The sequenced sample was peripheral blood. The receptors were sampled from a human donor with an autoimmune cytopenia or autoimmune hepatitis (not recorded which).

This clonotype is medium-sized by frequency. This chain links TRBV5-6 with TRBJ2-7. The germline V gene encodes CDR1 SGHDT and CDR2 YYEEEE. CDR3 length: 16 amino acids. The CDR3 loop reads CASSSMAVGSSYEQYF. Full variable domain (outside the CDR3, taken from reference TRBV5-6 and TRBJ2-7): DAGVTQSPTHLIKTRGQQVTLRCSPKSGHDTVSWYQQALGQGPQFIFQYYEEEERQRGNFPDRFSGHQFPNYSSELNVNALLLGDSALYLCASSSMAVGSSYEQYFGPGTRLTVT.

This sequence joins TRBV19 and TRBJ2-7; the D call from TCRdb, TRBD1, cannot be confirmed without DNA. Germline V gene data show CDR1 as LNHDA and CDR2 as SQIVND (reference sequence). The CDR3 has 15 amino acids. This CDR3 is CASSRGLSAAYEQYF.

The CDR3 spells CASSLAGTGGNTEAFF. The chain couples TRBV11-2 to TRBJ1-1; TCRdb picks TRBD1, but there is no DNA to check that call. This CDR3 region has 16 residues. Germline CDR1 reads SGHAT; CDR2 reads FQNNGV.

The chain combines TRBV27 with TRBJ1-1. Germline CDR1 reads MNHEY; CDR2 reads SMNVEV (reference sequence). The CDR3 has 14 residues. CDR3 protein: CASSSGYGYTEAFF.

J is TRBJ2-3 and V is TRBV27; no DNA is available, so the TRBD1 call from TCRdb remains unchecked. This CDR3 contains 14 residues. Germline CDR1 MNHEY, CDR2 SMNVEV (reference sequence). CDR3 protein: CASSYGTVPDTQYF.

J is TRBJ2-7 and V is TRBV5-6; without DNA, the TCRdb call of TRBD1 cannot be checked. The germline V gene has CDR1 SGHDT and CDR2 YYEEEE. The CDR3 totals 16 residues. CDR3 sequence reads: CASSLTAGTRGYEQYF. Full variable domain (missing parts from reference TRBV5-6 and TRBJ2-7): DAGVTQSPTHLIKTRGQQVTLRCSPKSGHDTVSWYQQALGQGPQFIFQYYEEEERQRGNFPDRFSGHQFPNYSSELNVNALLLGDSALYLCASSLTAGTRGYEQYFGPGTRLTVT.

The CDR3 loop reads CASIELITGELFF. This chain uses TRBV28 with TRBJ2-2. Germline V gene data show CDR1 as MDHEN and CDR2 as SYDVKM. The CDR3 runs 13 residues.

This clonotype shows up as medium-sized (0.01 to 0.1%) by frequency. The CDR3 spells CAWDLTGPMSPLHF. This rearrangement joins TRBV30 to TRBJ1-6; TCRdb's D call of TRBD1 is untestable without DNA. CDR1 and CDR2 (germline): GTSNPN, SVGIG (reference sequence). The CDR3 spans 14 residues.

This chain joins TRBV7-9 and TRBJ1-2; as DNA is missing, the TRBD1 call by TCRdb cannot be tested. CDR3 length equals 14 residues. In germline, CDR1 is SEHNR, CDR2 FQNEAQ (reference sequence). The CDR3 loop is CASTRGQGDYGYTF. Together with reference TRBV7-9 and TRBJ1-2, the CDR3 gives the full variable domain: DTGVSQNPRHKITKRGQNVTFRCDPISEHNRLYWYRQTLGQGPEFLTYFQNEAQLEKSRLLSDRFSAERPKGSFSTLEIQRTEQGDSAMYLCASTRGQGDYGYTFGSGTRLTVV.

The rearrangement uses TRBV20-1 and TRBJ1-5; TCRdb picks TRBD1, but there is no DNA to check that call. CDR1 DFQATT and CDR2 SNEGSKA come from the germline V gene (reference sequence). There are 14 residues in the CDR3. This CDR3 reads CSASPGTWDQPQHF.

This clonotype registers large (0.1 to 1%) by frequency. This CDR3 reads CASSLGVGQNTGELFF. The chain has TRBV6-5 and TRBJ2-2; with no DNA, the TCRdb D assignment of TRBD1 cannot be verified. Germline CDR1 and CDR2: MNHEY and SVGAGI. CDR3 length: 16 amino acids.

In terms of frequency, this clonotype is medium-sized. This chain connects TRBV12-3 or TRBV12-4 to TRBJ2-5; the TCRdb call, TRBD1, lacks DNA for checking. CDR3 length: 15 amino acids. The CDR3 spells CASSPTGTSTQTQYF.

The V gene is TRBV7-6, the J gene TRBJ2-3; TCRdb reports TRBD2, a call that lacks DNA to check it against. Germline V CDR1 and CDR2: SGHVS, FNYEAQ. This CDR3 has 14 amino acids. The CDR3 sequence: CASSWTSGTDTQYF.

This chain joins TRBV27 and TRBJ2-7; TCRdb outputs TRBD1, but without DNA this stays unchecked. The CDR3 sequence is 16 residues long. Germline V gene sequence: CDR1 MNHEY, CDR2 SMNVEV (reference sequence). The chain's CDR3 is CASSTGGAGAFYEQYF.

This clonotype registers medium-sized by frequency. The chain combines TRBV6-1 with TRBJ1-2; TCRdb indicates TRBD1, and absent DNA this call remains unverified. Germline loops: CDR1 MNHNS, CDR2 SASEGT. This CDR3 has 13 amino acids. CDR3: CASEVEGGYGYTF.

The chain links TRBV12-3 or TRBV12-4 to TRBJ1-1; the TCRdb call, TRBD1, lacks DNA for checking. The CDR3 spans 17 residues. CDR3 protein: CASSRGQGAYLGTEAFF.

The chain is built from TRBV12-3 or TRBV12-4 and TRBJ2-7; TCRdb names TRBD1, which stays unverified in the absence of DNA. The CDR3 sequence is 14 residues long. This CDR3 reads CASSRTGPSYEQYF.

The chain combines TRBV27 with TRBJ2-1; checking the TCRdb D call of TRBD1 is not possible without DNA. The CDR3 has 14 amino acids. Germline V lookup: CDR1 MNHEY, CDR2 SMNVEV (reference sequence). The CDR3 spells CASIGDRRNNEQFF.

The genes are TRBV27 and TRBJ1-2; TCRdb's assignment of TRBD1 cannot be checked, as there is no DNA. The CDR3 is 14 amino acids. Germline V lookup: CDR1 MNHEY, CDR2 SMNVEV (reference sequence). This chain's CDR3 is CASAPEGQTYGYTF.